A single sample is the source of the 19 T cell receptor delta chains below, sequenced in a study of gamma-delta chains in newborns, infants, children. TCRdb reprocessed the reads using CATT. The profile shows over 5,500 delta-chain clones, around 11% of them singletons. The specimen was blood. All receptors derive from a child who was a newborn, infant or young child, either healthy, febrile or measles-vaccinated (not recorded which).

This clone has a handful of counts. The chain carries TRDV2 and TRDJ1; 8 nucleotides agree with TRDD3. V was clipped by 1 base and J by 1 base; unmatched bases: 4. The CDR3 spans 15 residues. Germline lookup yields CDR1 GEAIGNYY and CDR2 EKD. The CDR3 DNA follows: TGTGCCTGTGACACGCTGGGGGAGCTCACCGATAAACTCATCTTT. Amino acid sequence: CACDTLGELTDKLIF.

This clone is judged medium-sized (0.01 to 0.1%). The V and J genes are TRDV2 and TRDJ1, with 10 bases identical to TRDD3. From germline, CDR1 is GEAIGNYY and CDR2 EKD. This CDR3 spans 16 amino acids. Trimming took 3 bases from V and 2 from J; bases not matched to a gene: 8. The CDR3 DNA is TGTGCCTGTGACCCGGTCGGACTGGGGGATACCGATAAACTCATCTTT. Protein product: CACDPVGLGDTDKLIF.

This clone was counted a few times. A far bigger clonotype differs at one base, so this is likely a read error. V is TRDV2 and J is TRDJ1, with TRDD3 matching 8 bases. Germline loops: CDR1 GEAIGNYY, CDR2 EKD. CDR3 length: 16 residues. The CDR3 protein is CARDPLLGAYTDKLIF. CDR3 DNA sequence: TGTGCCCGTGACCCACTACTGGGGGCCTACACCGATAAACTCATCTTT.

This clone was found a few times. A single base is all that separates this from a far larger clone, so a read error is likely. Additional DNA sequences in this sample encode the identical CDR3. The gene calls are TRDV2 and TRDJ1, with 11 bases aligning to TRDD3. V lost 1 base and J lost 3; bases outside the gene matches: 12. CDR1 and CDR2 from the germline V gene are GEAIGNYY and EKD. The CDR3 contains 18 residues. The chain's CDR3 is CACDTGKLLGDRPDKLIF. CDR3 DNA sequence: TGTGCCTGTGACACAGGGAAACTACTGGGGGATAGACCCGATAAACTCATCTTT.

The chain links TRDV2 to TRDJ1; 10 nucleotides align to TRDD3. The CDR3 has 16 amino acids. Losses at the gene ends were 7 bases for V and 6 bases for J; bases not matched to a gene: 16. From germline, CDR1 is GEAIGNYY and CDR2 EKD. CDR3 loop: CACQPLGDMDQNKLIF. The DNA of the CDR3 is TGTGCCTGCCAGCCCCTGGGGGATATGGATCAGAATAAACTCATCTTT.

The rearrangement links TRDV2 to TRDJ1; 11 bases map to TRDD3. The CDR3 runs to 16 residues. Germline CDR1 GEAIGNYY, CDR2 EKD. V was pared by 4 bases and J by 2 bases, with 8 bases of the junction left unmatched. The CDR3 coding sequence is TGTGCCTGTGATGCTCTTGGGGGATACGCAACCGATAAACTCATCTTT. Its protein product is CACDALGGYATDKLIF.

Only a few counts were recorded for this clone. The rearrangement joins TRDV2 to TRDJ1, with 11 positions matching TRDD3. Germline V CDR1 and CDR2: GEAIGNYY, EKD. V was clipped by 3 bases and J by 5 bases; unmatched bases: 16. This CDR3 contains 18 residues. CDR3 residues: CACDPLGGTGGYGDKLIF. The CDR3 DNA follows: TGTGCCTGTGACCCTCTAGGAGGTACTGGGGGATATGGAGATAAACTCATCTTT.

By share, this clone ranks as medium-sized. This chain connects TRDV2 to TRDJ1; 10 bases line up with TRDD3. The CDR3 consists of 15 residues. Losses at the gene ends were 3 bases for V and 0 bases for J; bases not matched to a gene: 3. Per the germline V gene, CDR1 is GEAIGNYY and CDR2 is EKD. This chain's CDR3 is CACDLLGDYTDKLIF. The DNA of the CDR3 is TGTGCCTGTGACCTACTGGGGGATTACACCGATAAACTCATCTTT.

The chain recombines TRDV1 with TRDJ1; 13 bases align to TRDD3. Germline V gives CDR1 TSWWSYY, CDR2 QGS. V trimming: 5 bases; J trimming: 4 bases; junction bases outside the gene matches: 19. The CDR3 runs 20 residues. This chain's CDR3 is CALGLPIPPLGDTFGDKLIF. CDR3 bases: TGTGCTCTTGGGCTACCCATTCCCCCACTGGGGGATACGTTCGGCGATAAACTCATCTTT.

The V gene corresponds to TRDV1; no J gene was called; the D call TRDD3 from the table was never checked on the DNA. The CDR3 contains 23 residues. Per germline, CDR1 TSWWSYY and CDR2 QGS. This CDR3 is CALGEGPSQSLMGRGPGTERLIF. The CDR3 DNA is TGTGCTCTTGGGGAGGGGCCTTCCCAATCTCTAATGGGCAGAGGTCCGGGGACGGAGAGGCTCATCTTT.

This clone was counted a few times. The chain recombines TRDV2 with TRDJ1; possibly TRDD3 for D (5 bases). This CDR3 contains 17 residues. Germline CDR1 and CDR2: GEAIGNYY and EKD. Trimming took 3 bases from V and 1 from J, leaving 20 bases between them. The CDR3 coding sequence is TGTGCCTGTGACCCCCTCTGGGTGTTGGGGCGCACCGATAAACTCATCTTT. It codes for CACDPLWVLGRTDKLIF.

In its sample, this clone ranks as medium-sized (0.01 to 0.1%). Other DNA sequences in the same sample also yield this CDR3. CDR3 DNA sequence: TGTGCCTGTGACAAACTAGTACTGGGGGATCATTACACCGATAAACTCATCTTT. It codes for CACDKLVLGDHYTDKLIF. The V call is TRDV2, the J call TRDJ1; 10 nucleotides match TRDD3. The CDR3 totals 18 residues. CDR1 and CDR2 (germline): GEAIGNYY, EKD. Losses at the gene ends were 2 bases for V and 0 bases for J; bases not matched to a gene: 11.

This clone was counted only a few times. The rearrangement uses TRDV2 and TRDJ1, with 8 bases that match TRDD3. This CDR3 region has 19 residues. After removal of 1 base from V and 2 bases from J, the junction contained 17 bases not matched to a gene. In germline, CDR1 is GEAIGNYY, CDR2 EKD. The CDR3 is CACDTLEGYACVSTDKLIF. CDR3 DNA sequence: TGTGCCTGTGACACACTTGAGGGATACGCCTGTGTGTCAACCGATAAACTCATCTTT.

The CDR3 sequence: CACDPGTGGYSSWDTRQMFF. CDR3 bases: TGTGCCTGTGACCCCGGTACTGGGGGATACAGCTCCTGGGACACCCGACAGATGTTTTTC. The rearrangement joins TRDV2 to TRDJ3; TRDD3 aligns across 12 bases. The CDR3 consists of 20 residues. V lost 3 bases and J lost 0; bases outside the gene matches: 8. CDR1 GEAIGNYY and CDR2 EKD come from the germline V gene.

A note on this clone: With a much larger clone just one base away, this may be a read error. The chain joins TRDV2 to TRDJ3; 11 positions agree with TRDD3. The V gene's germline CDR1 is GEAIGNYY and CDR2 EKD. J gave up 0 bases and V 3 bases, and 6 bases lay outside the gene matches. The CDR3 length is 19 residues. Here the CDR3 DNA reads TGTGCCTGTGACCCCGTACTGGGGGATAGCTCCTGGGACACCCGACAGATGTTTTTC. Residues: CACDPVLGDSSWDTRQMFF.

Within the sample, this clone is medium-sized (0.01 to 0.1%). The chain uses TRDV2 and TRDJ1; TRDD3 might be the D (6 bases). V was clipped by 1 base and J by 1 base, with 18 bases between them. Germline V lookup: CDR1 GEAIGNYY, CDR2 EKD. This CDR3 contains 17 residues. The CDR3 coding sequence is TGTGCCTGTGACACGGTGGGCCTGGGGTCGGGCACCGATAAACTCATCTTT. It encodes CACDTVGLGSGTDKLIF.

This clone has a handful of counts. Given a far larger clone just one base away, this is likely a sequencing read error. The chain links TRDV2 to TRDJ1; the match to TRDD3 covers 9 bases. The CDR3 runs to 14 residues. Looked up from germline, CDR1 is GEAIGNYY and CDR2 is EKD. The CDR3 sequence is CACDILGDTDKPIF. The CDR3, as DNA: TGTGCCTGTGACATACTGGGGGACACCGATAAACCCATCTTT.

Note on this clone: No DNA is shown, since the ends of the CDR3 on it are uncertain; the CDR3 is the one TCRdb lists. The V call is TRDV2, the J call TRDJ3; TRDD3, the D gene given by the table, was not confirmed from the DNA. The CDR3 is 18 amino acids long, termini counted. Germline CDR1 reads GEAIGNYY; CDR2 reads EKD. This CDR3 reads CACDTWGIGTWDTRQVFF.

This clone has only a few counts. The junction departs from the called germline gene at one end, perhaps through a read error. The chain uses TRDV2 and TRDJ3; D is unclear. CDR1 GEAIGNYY and CDR2 EKD come from the germline V gene. The CDR3 contains 16 residues. The CDR3 coding sequence is TGCGCCTGTGACCCGTTACTCTCCTGGGACACCCGACAGATGTTTTTC. It specifies CACDPLLSWDTRQMFF.